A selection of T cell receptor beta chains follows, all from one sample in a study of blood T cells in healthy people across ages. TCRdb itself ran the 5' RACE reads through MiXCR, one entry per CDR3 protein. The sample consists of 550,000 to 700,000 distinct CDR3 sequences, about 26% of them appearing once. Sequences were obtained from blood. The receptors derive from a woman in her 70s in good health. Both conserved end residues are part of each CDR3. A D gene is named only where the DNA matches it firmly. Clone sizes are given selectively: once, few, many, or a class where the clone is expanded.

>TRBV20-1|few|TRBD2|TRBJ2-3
CSAKGLARAYGEGSTDTQYF
TGCAGTGCTAAAGGACTAGCGCGGGCCTATGGGGAAGGTAGCACAGATACGCAGTATTTT
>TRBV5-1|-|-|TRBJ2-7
CASAPGPSSYEQYF
TGCGCCAGCGCCCCAGGACCATCATCCTACGAGCAGTACTTC
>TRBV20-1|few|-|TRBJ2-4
CSGTPGPKNIQYF
TGCAGTGGGACCCCTGGCCCGAAAAACATTCAGTACTTC
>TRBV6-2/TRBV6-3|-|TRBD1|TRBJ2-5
CASSYSGQGVETQYF
TGTGCCAGCAGTTACTCAGGACAGGGTGTGGAGACCCAGTACTTC
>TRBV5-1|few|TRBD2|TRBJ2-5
CASSLELAGRETQYF
TGCGCCAGCAGCTTGGAACTAGCGGGGCGAGAGACCCAGTACTTC
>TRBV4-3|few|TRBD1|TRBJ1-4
CASSQGTGRGTNEKLFF
TGCGCCAGCAGCCAAGGGACAGGGCGGGGGACTAATGAAAAACTGTTTTTT
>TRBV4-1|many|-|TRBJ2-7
CASSQVVPGSTRSYEQYF
TGCGCCAGCAGCCAAGTTGTACCCGGGTCTACCCGCTCCTACGAGCAGTACTTC
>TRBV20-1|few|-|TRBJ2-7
CSAPSGQTYEQYF
TGCAGTGCCCCTTCCGGCCAAACCTACGAGCAGTACTTC
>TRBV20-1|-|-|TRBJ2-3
CSASFGADTQYF
TGCAGTGCTAGTTTCGGTGCAGATACGCAGTATTTT
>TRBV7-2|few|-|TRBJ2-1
CASSLSTGHNEQFF
TGTGCCAGCAGCTTATCAACTGGGCACAATGAGCAGTTCTTC
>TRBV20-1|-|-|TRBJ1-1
CSAKEVNRGTEAFF
TGCAGTGCTAAGGAGGTGAATAGGGGCACTGAAGCTTTCTTT
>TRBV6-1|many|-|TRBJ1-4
CASRGLGEKLFF
TGTGCCAGCAGGGGATTGGGCGAAAAACTGTTTTTT
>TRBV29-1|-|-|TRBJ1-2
CSGHGDNNYGYTF
TGCAGCGGCCACGGGGACAACAACTATGGCTACACCTTC
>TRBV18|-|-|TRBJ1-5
CASSRTVDSNQPQHF
TGTGCCAGCTCACGGACAGTCGATAGCAATCAGCCCCAGCATTTT
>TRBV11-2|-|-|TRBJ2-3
CASSPRLVDTQYF
TGTGCCAGCAGCCCTCGACTAGTTGATACGCAGTATTTT
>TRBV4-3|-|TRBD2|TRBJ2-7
CASTRELAGVYEQYF
TGCGCCAGTACACGCGAGCTAGCGGGGGTCTACGAGCAGTACTTC
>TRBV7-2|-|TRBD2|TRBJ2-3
CASSFTSGWQDTQYF
TGTGCCAGCAGCTTTACTAGCGGGTGGCAAGATACGCAGTATTTT
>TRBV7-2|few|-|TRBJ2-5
CASSPSRGAQETQYF
TGTGCCAGCAGCCCCAGTAGGGGGGCTCAAGAGACCCAGTACTTC
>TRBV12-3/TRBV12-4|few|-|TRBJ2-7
CASSDSRGMGWEQYF
TGTGCCAGCAGTGACTCTCGGGGCATGGGTTGGGAGCAGTACTTC
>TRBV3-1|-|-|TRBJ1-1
CASSHGGEVGNTEAFF
TGTGCCAGCAGCCACGGGGGAGAGGTGGGAAACACTGAAGCTTTCTTT
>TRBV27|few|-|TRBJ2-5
CASSPWGGRPQYF
TGTGCCAGCAGTCCTTGGGGCGGCCGGCCCCAGTACTTC
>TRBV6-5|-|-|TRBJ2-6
CASSGISGANVLTF
TGTGCCAGCTCGGGGATCTCTGGGGCCAACGTCCTGACTTTC
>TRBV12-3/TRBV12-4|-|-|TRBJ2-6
CASSPPPGATGANVLTF
TGTGCCAGCAGTCCCCCCCCCGGGGCTACTGGGGCCAACGTCCTGACTTTC
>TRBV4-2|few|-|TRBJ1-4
CASSHLTGADDEKLFF
TGTGCCAGCAGCCATCTGACAGGCGCGGATGATGAAAAACTGTTTTTT
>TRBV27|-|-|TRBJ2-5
CASRGLGQGVYF
TGTGCCAGCAGGGGCCTCGGCCAGGGTGTGTACTTC
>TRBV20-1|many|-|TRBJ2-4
CSARDGGAKNIQYF
TGCAGTGCTAGAGATGGGGGGGCCAAAAACATTCAGTACTTC
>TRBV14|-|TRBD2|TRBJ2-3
CASSQAMTSGGQRLFTDTQYF
TGTGCCAGCAGCCAAGCGATGACTAGCGGGGGCCAGAGACTATTCACAGATACGCAGTATTTT
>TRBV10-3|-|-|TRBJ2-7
CAIGGYDEQYF
TGTGCCATCGGAGGGTACGACGAGCAGTACTTC
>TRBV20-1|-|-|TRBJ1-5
CSAEMSINQPQHF
TGCAGTGCTGAAATGAGTATCAATCAGCCCCAGCATTTT
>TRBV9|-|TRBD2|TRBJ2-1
CASSKTSGAHSYNEQFF
TGTGCCAGCAGCAAAACTAGCGGGGCCCACTCCTACAATGAGCAGTTCTTC
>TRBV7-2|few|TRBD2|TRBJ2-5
CASSLGQRGPEETQYF
TGTGCCAGCAGCTTAGGCCAGCGGGGGCCCGAGGAGACCCAGTACTTC
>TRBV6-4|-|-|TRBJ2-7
CASSDLPRQTLGCEQYF
TGTGCCAGCAGTGACTTACCGAGACAGACCCTTGGGTGCGAGCAGTACTTC
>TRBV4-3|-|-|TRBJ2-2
CASSQHRERTGELFF
TGCGCCAGCAGCCAACATAGGGAAAGGACCGGGGAGCTGTTTTTT
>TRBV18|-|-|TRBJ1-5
CASSPARNQPQHF
TGTGCCAGCTCACCAGCAAGAAATCAGCCCCAGCATTTT
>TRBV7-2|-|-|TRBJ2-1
CASSFLAGSYNEQFF
TGTGCCAGCAGCTTTCTGGCGGGGTCCTACAATGAGCAGTTCTTC
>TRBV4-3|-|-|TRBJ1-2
CASSHRRGGYGYTF
TGCGCCAGCAGCCATCGCAGGGGTGGCTATGGCTACACCTTC
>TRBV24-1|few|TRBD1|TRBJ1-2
CATSDSQGDGYTF
TGTGCCACCAGTGATTCCCAGGGGGATGGCTACACCTTC
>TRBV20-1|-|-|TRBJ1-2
CSAREFGVREPYYGYTF
TGCAGTGCTAGGGAGTTTGGGGTTAGGGAACCTTACTATGGCTACACCTTC
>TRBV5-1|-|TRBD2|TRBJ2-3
CASSFFGGLVADTQYF
TGCGCCAGCAGCTTTTTCGGGGGACTAGTTGCAGATACGCAGTATTTT
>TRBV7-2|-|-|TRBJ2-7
CASSLWDGVSYEQYF
TGTGCCAGCAGCTTATGGGACGGCGTCTCATACGAGCAGTACTTC
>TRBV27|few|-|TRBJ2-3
CASRPTGQDTQYF
TGTGCCAGCAGGCCTACAGGTCAAGATACGCAGTATTTT